Sequencing of this T cell receptor (beta chain) was carried out in a study of beta chain features in type 1 diabetes. Sorting with CD45RO/CCR7/CD25/CD127/CD95/CD27 yielded naive, central memory, regulatory and stem-like memory CD4+ cells. This clone appeared a few times. Its antigen is still unknown. Expressed TCRB transcripts were sequenced because the isolated RNA had all been reverse transcribed beforehand. TCRdb keeps only in-frame clones here, not all; method: immunoSEQ multiplex PCR. Among 600,000 to 650,000 clones listed, roughly 16% were seen once. The germline CDR1 and CDR2 sequences are LGHNA and YNFKEQ. This CDR3 is built from 15 residues. The V gene lost 1 base and the J gene lost 0 bases, with 7 bases spanning the gap. Study-wide results and limits: There were fewer insertions and more deletions at the VDJ junctions of type 1 diabetes patients. cDNA-based sequencing might over-represent cells highly expressing TCR.

The sequenced sample was naive CD4+ T cells from blood. V is TRBV4-2 and J is TRBJ2-1; a weak D match, TRBD2 (5 bases). The source of this sequence is a man aged 18 to 35 in good health. The CDR3 region is CASSQGRGSYNEQFF. In nucleotides, the CDR3 is TGTGCCAGCAGCCAAGGTCGGGGCTCCTACAATGAGCAGTTCTTC.